This T cell receptor (beta chain) comes out of a study of blood T cell repertoires in COVID-19 (dated by TCRdb to the early 2020s). Study-wide context: The collaborator samples originated in the United States, Italy and Spain and spanned the acute and convalescent phases of COVID-19. The prospective study material was composed of cDNA or gDNA derived from T cells, B-cell-depleted T cells, or PBMCs. The dataset comprised deeply sampled blood TCRbeta repertoires from subjects exposed to, actively infected with, or recovered from COVID-19. The repertoires were released in a freely available public database meant as a resource for research on the immune response to SARS-CoV-2. Samples were obtained from the ongoing ImmuneRACE study (first 160 participants) and from 1,254 subjects provided by 6 global collaborators. Sample metadata almost always included a de-identified subject ID, COVID-19 status, age in years and sex. Where available, HLA class I and class II types were obtained from metadata supplied by the sample provider rather than from assay-based typing.

The germline V gene encodes CDR1 SGDLS and CDR2 YYNGEE. The CDR3 numbers 18 residues from cysteine through phenylalanine. Left in the record is the CDR3 DNA by itself, 54 bases read in frame from the first base. Deletion took 2 bases off V and 0 bases off J, with a span of 21 bases between the germline ends. In regard to this clone: The specificity of this receptor is unknown. Base qualities were left out, and no much larger clone turns up one base away.

Enrolling through a virtual design, the prospective study's participants ranged in age from roughly 18 to 90 years and lived across 24 United States geographic areas. To assign participants to cohorts, the prospective study relied on clinical history that participants themselves reported in a screening survey and a study questionnaire. Each participant in the prospective study had whole blood, serum and a nasopharyngeal or oropharyngeal swab collected by mobile phlebotomists. Additional blood draws and questionnaires over a roughly two-month period could optionally be provided by prospective study participants. Blood samples from the prospective study were shipped frozen or at room temperature prior to DNA extraction. Overall study results and their limits: The amount of clinical and demographic metadata varied by source and participant and was provided uncurated.

TCRbeta CDR3 regions were amplified from genomic DNA by means of the immunoSEQ Assay, a bias-controlled multiplex PCR. The authors processed their data as follows. The number of nucleated cells in each sample was estimated by amplification of reference gene primers within the assay. To quantify the absolute abundance of each unique TCRbeta CDR3 rearrangement, sequence reads were collapsed and filtered. For each sample, productive Simpson clonality was calculated as the square root of Simpson's diversity index across productive rearrangements. TCRdb took this table from immuneACCESS and kept in-frame rearrangements with V and J called. Such tables lack part of the clones; where checked against another copy, unresolved V genes explain under half of the gap, and the rest is unexplained. Clone size and V and J calls were adopted from that table, with D and trimming inferred from the DNA. In all, the sample holds more than 250,000 clones, and approximately 88% of those were seen once. Over 1% of the sample rests with the top ten.

The sequence joins TRBV9 to TRBJ2-7; a tentative D call is TRBD2 (6 bases match). This clonotype was sampled from a middle-aged woman with acute COVID-19. Input material: PBMCs or T cells enriched from blood (not recorded which). The DNA is TGTGCCAGCAGCGTGAGCCCCGAATGGGGGGATCTCTCCTACGAGCAGTACTTC. It codes for CASSVSPEWGDLSYEQYF.